One and the same sample provided the 30 T cell receptor beta chains below, sequenced in a study of blood T cell repertoires in COVID-19. This table comes from immunoSEQ multiplex PCR, and its TCRdb copy is limited to in-frame clones, with some not included. The data show approximately 250,000 clones, approximately 86% seen once. Input material: peripheral blood. The receptor set was obtained from a man aged 40-55 years with active or convalescent COVID-19.

This clone was seen just once. The V call is TRBV9, the J call TRBJ2-1; 10 nucleotides line up with TRBD2. The V gene's germline CDR1 is SGDLS and CDR2 YYNGEE. There are 18 residues in the CDR3. V was pared by 4 bases and J by 12 bases, with 22 bases of the junction left unmatched. The CDR3 DNA reads as TGTGCCAGCAGCCCCCGGGCGACTAGCGGGTTCCACCCGGGAGGGCAGTTCTTC. It specifies CASSPRATSGFHPGGQFF.

The J gene is TRBJ2-3, the V gene TRBV4-1; 9 nucleotides align to TRBD2. Unmatched junction bases numbered 7, after V lost 0 bases and J lost 0 bases. The CDR3 runs 18 residues. Germline V gene sequence: CDR1 MGHRA, CDR2 YSYEKL. CDR3 in amino acids: CASSQDSASGASTDTQYF. The CDR3 coding sequence is TGCGCCAGCAGCCAAGATTCCGCTAGCGGGGCTAGCACAGATACGCAGTATTTT.

This chain uses TRBV4-1 with TRBJ2-1, with a tentative D call TRBD1 (6 bases). Trimming stripped 0 bases from V and 0 bases from J, with 12 bases between. This CDR3 is built from 17 residues. Germline V CDR1 and CDR2: MGHRA, YSYEKL. CDR3 sequence: CASSQDMTGSSYNEQFF. The CDR3 DNA sequence: TGCGCCAGCAGCCAAGATATGACAGGAAGCTCCTACAATGAGCAGTTCTTC.

This clone was observed a handful of times. As DNA, the CDR3 is TGCAGCGGGAGACAGGGATTCGAGCAGTACTTC. Protein product: CSGRQGFEQYF. The chain uses TRBV29-1 and TRBJ2-7; 7 bases fit TRBD1. CDR1 and CDR2 (germline): SQVTM, ANQGSEA. The trim removed 7 bases at V and 6 bases at J, leaving 6 bases unmatched. The CDR3 sequence is 11 residues long.

The CDR3 reads CASSLQGGHTDTQYF. CDR3 DNA: TGTGCCAGCAGCTTACAAGGGGGACACACAGATACGCAGTATTTT. This rearrangement joins TRBV7-9 to TRBJ2-3, with D possibly matching TRBD1 (6 bases). CDR1 SEHNR and CDR2 FQNEAQ come from the germline V gene (reference sequence). V was trimmed by 2 bases and J by 2 bases, leaving 11 bases between them. The CDR3 is 15 residues long.

This clone was picked up a small number of times. The chain uses TRBV11-3 and TRBJ2-7; TRBD1 agrees at 8 bases. The CDR3 length is 16 residues. Germline V gives CDR1 SGHNT, CDR2 YENEEA. V was clipped by 5 bases and J by 2 bases; unmatched bases: 11. DNA of the CDR3: TGTGCCAGCAGCACCTCGACAGGGGTGGAAACCTACGAGCAGTACTTC. Translation gives CASSTSTGVETYEQYF.

V gene TRBV28 combines with J gene TRBJ1-1, with TRBD1 as a possible D gene (5 bases). The V gene's germline CDR1 is MDHEN and CDR2 SYDVKM. Trimming pared 5 bases from V and 0 bases from J, leaving 22 bases between. CDR3 length equals 18 residues. The CDR3 spells CASSPNWGRDSLNTEAFF. The DNA for the CDR3 is TGTGCCAGCAGTCCTAATTGGGGCAGGGATAGTCTGAACACTGAAGCTTTCTTT. Drawing the rest from reference TRBV28 and TRBJ1-1, the complete variable domain is DVKVTQSSRYLVKRTGEKVFLECVQDMDHENMFWYRQDPGLGLRLIYFSYDVKMKEKGDIPEGYSVSREKKERFSLILESASTNQTSMYLCASSPNWGRDSLNTEAFFGQGTRLTVV.

This clone occurred a few times. The chain employs TRBV27 and TRBJ2-7, with a possible D match to TRBD2 (6 bases). This CDR3 contains 14 residues. Trimming pared 6 bases from V and 2 bases from J, leaving 14 bases between. CDR1 and CDR2 (germline): MNHEY, SMNVEV (reference sequence). The CDR3 here is CASRGVAVAYEQYF. The CDR3, as DNA: TGTGCCAGCAGGGGGGTAGCGGTTGCCTACGAGCAGTACTTC.

This chain links TRBV5-1 with TRBJ2-1; 10 bases are shared with TRBD1. This CDR3 is 16 amino acids long. In germline, CDR1 is SGHRS, CDR2 YFSETQ. With V trimmed by 0 bases and J by 7 bases, 7 bases remained unmatched. The chain's CDR3 is CASSLGGTGVKNEQFF. DNA of the CDR3: TGCGCCAGCAGCTTGGGGGGGACAGGGGTGAAGAATGAGCAGTTCTTC.

The chain has TRBV5-1 and TRBJ2-2; TRBD2 matches 13 bases. Germline-derived CDR1 and CDR2 are SGHRS and YFSETQ. The CDR3 contains 15 residues. J gave up 6 bases and V 6 bases, and 5 bases lay outside the gene matches. The CDR3: CASTRTSGGPGELFF. CDR3 bases: TGCGCCAGCACCCGGACTAGCGGGGGACCCGGGGAGCTGTTTTTT. The full variable domain, in which reference TRBV5-1 and TRBJ2-2 provide the parts outside the CDR3, is KAGVTQTPRYLIKTRGQQVTLSCSPISGHRSVSWYQQTPGQGLQFLFEYFSETQRNKGNFPGRFSGRQFSNSRSEMNVSTLELGDSALYLCASTRTSGGPGELFFGEGSRLTVL.

V is TRBV24-1 and J is TRBJ2-3; no clear D. V dropped 12 bases and J dropped 5 bases, with 20 bases sitting between them. Germline V lookup: CDR1 KGHDR, CDR2 SFDVKD. The length of the CDR3 is 14 residues. Written as DNA, the CDR3 is TGTGCCTCCTTCAGGCCCCCAAACGTAGATACGCAGTATTTT. Amino acid sequence: CASFRPPNVDTQYF.

The chain is built from TRBV11-2 and TRBJ1-4, with TRBD1 matching over 9 bases. J lost 3 bases, V lost 3 bases, and 2 bases had no gene match. The germline V gene has CDR1 SGHAT and CDR2 FQNNGV. The CDR3 runs 15 residues. The CDR3 sequence is CASSFRQGANEKLFF. The CDR3 DNA sequence: TGTGCCAGCAGCTTTCGACAGGGGGCTAATGAAAAACTGTTTTTT.

The rearrangement uses TRBV7-9 and TRBJ2-5; no firm D call. Germline CDR1 SEHNR, CDR2 FQNEAQ (reference sequence). With 1 base removed from V and 5 bases from J, the gap between germline ends came to 8 bases. CDR3 length: 13 residues. The CDR3 DNA reads as TGTGCCAGCAGCTTAGGGGCTTCGGAGACCCAGTACTTC. This gives the protein CASSLGASETQYF. The variable domain in full, with the rest retrieved from reference TRBV7-9 and TRBJ2-5, is DTGVSQNPRHKITKRGQNVTFRCDPISEHNRLYWYRQTLGQGPEFLTYFQNEAQLEKSRLLSDRFSAERPKGSFSTLEIQRTEQGDSAMYLCASSLGASETQYFGPGTRLLVL.

The chain couples TRBV9 to TRBJ2-7; the D gene is possibly TRBD2 (6 bases). Germline V gene sequence: CDR1 SGDLS, CDR2 YYNGEE. CDR3 length equals 15 residues. The ends were cut back, 4 bases at V and 5 bases at J, with 19 bases in the middle. Here the CDR3 reads CASSPRDSGVHEQYF. The CDR3 DNA sequence: TGTGCCAGCAGCCCAAGGGACTCGGGAGTCCACGAGCAGTACTTC. The full variable domain, completed using reference TRBV9 and TRBJ2-7, is DSGVTQTPKHLITATGQRVTLRCSPRSGDLSVYWYQQSLDQGLQFLIQYYNGEERAKGNILERFSAQQFPDLHSELNLSSLELGDSALYFCASSPRDSGVHEQYFGPGTRLTVT.

V is TRBV27 and J is TRBJ2-1, with no clear D. V was shortened by 6 bases and J by 6 bases, with 27 bases between the two germline ends. There are 18 residues in the CDR3. Germline loops: CDR1 MNHEY, CDR2 SMNVEV (reference sequence). The DNA for the CDR3 is TGTGCCAGCAGCGCTACCGGAATTCGTCGGCGGCTCCCCAATGAGCAGTTCTTC. Its protein is CASSATGIRRRLPNEQFF.

The DNA for the CDR3 is TGTGCCAGCAGTTTAGCCGGGACAGGGGGAGGCCCCCTCCACTTT. Its protein is CASSLAGTGGGPLHF. V gene TRBV27 combines with J gene TRBJ1-6, with TRBD1 matching 11 bases. The CDR3 spans 15 residues. From germline, CDR1 is MNHEY and CDR2 SMNVEV (reference sequence). V shed 2 bases, J shed 13 bases, and the junction held 7 bases outside the gene matches.

The rearrangement uses TRBV5-6 and TRBJ2-1, with 7 bases matching TRBD1. Germline V gives CDR1 SGHDT, CDR2 YYEEEE. Trimming at V came to 4 bases and at J to 7 bases, leaving 2 bases not matched to a gene. There are 12 residues in the CDR3. The CDR3: CASSLTGNEQFF. The DNA of the CDR3 is TGTGCCAGCAGCCTGACAGGGAATGAGCAGTTCTTC.

The gene calls are TRBV12-3 or TRBV12-4 and TRBJ1-5; D ambiguous. This CDR3 has 13 amino acids. V lost 4 bases and J lost 4, with 8 bases in between. DNA of the CDR3: TGTGCCAGCAGTTCTCGGGTAAATCAGCCCCAGCATTTT. Translation gives CASSSRVNQPQHF.

The chain joins TRBV24-1 to TRBJ2-1; tentatively, D is TRBD1 (7 bases). Deletions cut 4 bases from V and 5 bases from J, with 8 bases between. The length of the CDR3 is 13 residues. CDR1 KGHDR and CDR2 SFDVKD come from the germline V gene. CDR3 loop: CATSDRGDNEQFF. DNA of the CDR3: TGTGCCACCAGTGACAGGGGGGACAATGAGCAGTTCTTC.

The J gene is TRBJ1-2, the V gene TRBV20-1; D not certain. V lost 5 bases and J 14 bases, leaving 18 bases between the germline ends. This CDR3 region has 11 residues. CDR1 and CDR2 (germline): DFQATT, SNEGSKA (reference sequence). CDR3 DNA sequence: TGCAGTGCTTTCATAGACGGCACAGAGACCTTC. Translated: CSAFIDGTETF.

In DNA, the CDR3 is TGTGCCAGCAGTGACGTCAACACCATATATTTT. Its protein is CASSDVNTIYF. This rearrangement joins TRBV6-1 to TRBJ1-3; no clear D gene. V gave up 3 bases and J gave up 7 bases, with 4 bases separating them. Per germline, CDR1 MNHNS and CDR2 SASEGT. The CDR3 is made up of 11 amino acids.

The chain employs TRBV7-2 and TRBJ1-1, with 9 bases identical to TRBD1. After removal of 5 bases from V and 3 bases from J, the junction contained 4 bases not matched to a gene. Germline CDR1 is SGHTA and CDR2 is FQGNSA. The CDR3 contains 14 residues. CDR3 amino acids: CASSINRGHTEAFF. In DNA form, the CDR3 reads TGTGCCAGCAGCATTAACAGGGGGCACACTGAAGCTTTCTTT.

This sequence joins TRBV6-1 and TRBJ1-2; D uncertain. In germline, CDR1 is MNHNS, CDR2 SASEGT. V was pared by 0 bases and J by 3 bases, with 11 bases between. The CDR3 loop spans 15 amino acids. CDR3 sequence: CASSEAGRSYYGYTF. The CDR3, as DNA: TGTGCCAGCAGTGAAGCGGGCAGATCCTACTATGGCTACACCTTC.

The V call is TRBV27, the J call TRBJ1-5; D unresolved. Germline CDR1 is MNHEY and CDR2 is SMNVEV (reference sequence). V was cut by 4 bases and J by 6 bases, with 13 bases left in between. This CDR3 spans 14 amino acids. Written as DNA, the CDR3 is TGTGCCAGCAGTTCGCCGGGTTCGGGTCAGCCCCAGCATTTT. Encoded protein: CASSSPGSGQPQHF.

The chain joins TRBV28 to TRBJ2-7; TRBD1 matches 9 bases. From germline, CDR1 is MDHEN and CDR2 SYDVKM. Trimming removed 2 bases from V and 4 bases from J; junction bases left unmatched: 3. This CDR3 spans 14 amino acids. CDR3 region: CASSLDRGTYEQYF. The CDR3 DNA follows: TGTGCCAGCAGTTTAGACAGGGGGACATACGAGCAGTACTTC.

The chain carries TRBV25-1 and TRBJ2-1, with 12 positions matching TRBD2. The CDR3 covers 16 residues. The V and J ends lost 6 bases and 3 bases, in that order; junction bases with no gene match: 6. CDR1 is MGHDK, CDR2 SYGVNS, per germline. The CDR3 bases are TGTGCCAGCAGCGATACTAGCGGGGGGCTCTACAATGAGCAGTTCTTC. Amino acid sequence: CASSDTSGGLYNEQFF. The complete variable domain, with remaining parts taken from reference TRBV25-1 and TRBJ2-1, reads EADIYQTPRYLVIGTGKKITLECSQTMGHDKMYWYQQDPGMELHLIHYSYGVNSTEKGDLSSESTVSRIRTEHFPLTLESARPSHTSQYLCASSDTSGGLYNEQFFGPGTRLTVL.

J is TRBJ2-2 and V is TRBV5-6; TRBD1 matches at 7 bases. V lost 4 bases and J lost 4; bases outside the gene matches: 4. Germline V gene sequence: CDR1 SGHDT, CDR2 YYEEEE. The CDR3 contains 14 residues. CDR3 sequence (DNA): TGTGCCAGCAGCACGACAGGGTCCACCGGGGAGCTGTTTTTT. It encodes CASSTTGSTGELFF.

This chain joins TRBV2 and TRBJ1-2; D uncertain. Trimming removed 2 bases at V and 8 bases at J, with 12 bases between. Germline V gives CDR1 SNHLY, CDR2 FYNNEI. The CDR3 is 13 amino acids. The CDR3: CASSETSYAGYTF. The CDR3 nucleotides are TGTGCCAGCAGTGAAACGTCCTACGCCGGCTACACCTTC.

In this sample, this clone turned up a few times. The genes are TRBV7-6 and TRBJ2-3, with D uncertain. Per germline, CDR1 SGHVS and CDR2 FNYEAQ. V lost 4 bases, J lost 4 bases, and 6 bases lay in between. This CDR3 comprises 12 residues. The CDR3: CASSSEPDTQYF. CDR3 coding DNA: TGTGCCAGCAGCTCGGAGCCAGATACGCAGTATTTT. Together with reference TRBV7-6 and TRBJ2-3, the CDR3 gives the full variable domain: GAGVSQSPRYKVTKRGQDVALRCDPISGHVSLYWYRQALGQGPEFLTYFNYEAQQDKSGLPNDRFSAERPEGSISTLTIQRTEQRDSAMYRCASSSEPDTQYFGPGTRLTVL.

The chain uses TRBV6-5 and TRBJ2-7, with TRBD1 as a possible D gene (6 bases). Germline V gene sequence: CDR1 MNHEY, CDR2 SVGAGI. The CDR3 spans 13 residues. V dropped 6 bases and J dropped 0 bases, with 9 bases sitting between them. CDR3 region: CASSRTASYEQYF. The CDR3 nucleotides read TGTGCCAGCAGCCGGACAGCCTCCTACGAGCAGTACTTC.